This is a list of T cell receptor beta chains from one sample in a study of patients and donors after allogeneic stem cell transplantation. From the RT-PCR reads, TCRdb called clonotypes with MiXCR, one entry per CDR3 protein. This sample has some 950 distinct CDR3 sequences, with less than 0.5% found just once. The sample comprised blood, either unsorted or a sorted T cell fraction (not recorded which). The receptors were sampled from a human donor who was either an allogeneic HSCT recipient or a stem cell or donor lymphocyte infusion donor (not recorded which). It is not recorded whose cells these are; they may come from a transplant donor. The CDR3 runs from the conserved cysteine through the conserved F or W. Fields, in order: clone size, D gene, V gene, J gene, CDR3 protein, CDR3 DNA. A D gene is named only where the DNA matches it firmly. Not every row has a clone size; where given, it reads once, few, many or a size class.

clone size: medium-sized; D gene: .; V gene: TRBV2; J gene: TRBJ2-1; CDR3 protein: CASRDLGVHNEQFF; CDR3 DNA: TGTGCCAGCAGGGACCTGGGAGTGCACAATGAGCAGTTCTTC
clone size: medium-sized; D gene: .; V gene: TRBV12-3/TRBV12-4; J gene: TRBJ1-2; CDR3 protein: CASSLKGNYGYTF; CDR3 DNA: TGTGCCAGCAGTTTAAAGGGAAACTATGGCTACACCTTC
clone size: medium-sized; D gene: TRBD1; V gene: TRBV12-3/TRBV12-4; J gene: TRBJ2-7; CDR3 protein: CASSSLQGASSYEQYF; CDR3 DNA: TGTGCCAGCAGTTCGTTACAGGGGGCCAGCTCCTACGAGCAGTACTTC
clone size: medium-sized; D gene: .; V gene: TRBV29-1; J gene: TRBJ1-2; CDR3 protein: CSVPANYGYTF; CDR3 DNA: TGCAGCGTCCCGGCTAACTATGGCTACACCTTC
clone size: medium-sized; D gene: .; V gene: TRBV6-2/TRBV6-3; J gene: TRBJ1-6; CDR3 protein: CASSGTPENSPLHF; CDR3 DNA: TGTGCCAGCAGTGGGACGCCCGAGAATTCACCCCTCCACTTT
clone size: medium-sized; D gene: .; V gene: TRBV12-3/TRBV12-4; J gene: TRBJ2-1; CDR3 protein: CASSLFVGSYNEQFF; CDR3 DNA: TGTGCCAGCAGTTTATTTGTTGGCTCCTACAATGAGCAGTTCTTC
clone size: medium-sized; D gene: TRBD2; V gene: TRBV10-3; J gene: TRBJ2-3; CDR3 protein: CATSRGGVGADTQYF; CDR3 DNA: TGTGCCACCTCCCGGGGGGGCGTCGGCGCAGATACGCAGTATTTT
clone size: many; D gene: .; V gene: TRBV6-4; J gene: TRBJ2-2; CDR3 protein: CASSEKNTGELFF; CDR3 DNA: TGTGCCAGCAGTGAGAAGAACACCGGGGAGCTGTTTTTT
clone size: large; D gene: .; V gene: TRBV19; J gene: TRBJ2-1; CDR3 protein: CASSPSERPIGNEQFF; CDR3 DNA: TGTGCCAGTAGTCCCAGCGAGCGGCCAATCGGCAATGAGCAGTTCTTC
clone size: medium-sized; D gene: .; V gene: TRBV4-3; J gene: TRBJ1-2; CDR3 protein: CASSQEEFSDRENYGYTF; CDR3 DNA: TGCGCCAGCAGCCAAGAAGAGTTCTCGGACAGAGAAAACTATGGCTACACCTTC
clone size: medium-sized; D gene: .; V gene: TRBV7-3; J gene: TRBJ2-1; CDR3 protein: CASSPQTGLNNEQFF; CDR3 DNA: TGTGCCAGCAGCCCCCAGACAGGACTAAACAATGAGCAGTTCTTC
clone size: medium-sized; D gene: .; V gene: TRBV4-3; J gene: TRBJ2-2; CDR3 protein: CASSQYWGQDGELFF; CDR3 DNA: TGCGCCAGCAGCCAGTACTGGGGGCAGGACGGGGAGCTGTTTTTT
clone size: medium-sized; D gene: TRBD1; V gene: TRBV6-6; J gene: TRBJ1-6; CDR3 protein: CASGTGGYSPLHF; CDR3 DNA: TGTGCCAGCGGGACAGGTGGATATTCACCCCTCCACTTT
clone size: medium-sized; D gene: TRBD1; V gene: TRBV27; J gene: TRBJ1-1; CDR3 protein: CASSLSPGQPEAFF; CDR3 DNA: TGTGCCAGCAGTTTATCGCCGGGACAGCCTGAAGCTTTCTTT
clone size: medium-sized; D gene: .; V gene: TRBV6-4; J gene: TRBJ2-6; CDR3 protein: CASSVSSGANVLTF; CDR3 DNA: TGTGCCAGCAGTGTAAGCTCTGGGGCCAACGTCCTGACTTTC
clone size: once; D gene: .; V gene: TRBV12-3/TRBV12-4; J gene: TRBJ2-7; CDR3 protein: CASRSSGQWEQYF; CDR3 DNA: TGTGCCAGCAGGTCATCGGGGCAGTGGGAGCAGTACTTC
clone size: medium-sized; D gene: TRBD2; V gene: TRBV6-5; J gene: TRBJ2-1; CDR3 protein: CASSLGLELINEQFF; CDR3 DNA: TGTGCCAGCAGTCTCGGACTAGAATTGATCAATGAGCAGTTCTTC
clone size: medium-sized; D gene: TRBD1; V gene: TRBV20-1; J gene: TRBJ2-7; CDR3 protein: CSASEGTEPYEQYF; CDR3 DNA: TGCAGTGCTAGCGAGGGGACAGAACCCTACGAGCAGTACTTC
clone size: many; D gene: .; V gene: TRBV3-2; J gene: TRBJ2-7; CDR3 protein: CASSQPPGHEQYF; CDR3 DNA: TGTGCCAGCAGCCAACCCCCGGGACACGAGCAGTACTTC
clone size: large; D gene: .; V gene: TRBV7-9; J gene: TRBJ2-5; CDR3 protein: CASSLPLETQYF; CDR3 DNA: TGTGCCAGCAGTTTACCGTTAGAGACCCAGTACTTC
clone size: medium-sized; D gene: TRBD2; V gene: TRBV6-1; J gene: TRBJ2-7; CDR3 protein: CASSGLAGGDEQYF; CDR3 DNA: TGTGCCAGCAGTGGACTAGCGGGAGGGGACGAGCAGTACTTC
clone size: many; D gene: .; V gene: TRBV6-4; J gene: TRBJ2-1; CDR3 protein: CASSDSGNNEQFF; CDR3 DNA: TGTGCCAGCAGTGACTCCGGGAACAATGAGCAGTTCTTC
clone size: many; D gene: TRBD1; V gene: TRBV7-9; J gene: TRBJ1-1; CDR3 protein: CASSSRTGGTEAFF; CDR3 DNA: TGTGCCAGCAGCTCGCGGACAGGGGGCACTGAAGCTTTCTTT
clone size: medium-sized; D gene: TRBD1; V gene: TRBV15; J gene: TRBJ1-2; CDR3 protein: CATSRDRDRGLISYGYTF; CDR3 DNA: TGTGCCACCAGCAGAGATCGGGACAGGGGCTTAATCAGCTATGGCTACACCTTC
clone size: many; D gene: .; V gene: TRBV11-2; J gene: TRBJ2-1; CDR3 protein: CASRDPPSGVDNEQFF; CDR3 DNA: TGTGCCAGCAGGGACCCTCCCTCGGGAGTGGACAATGAGCAGTTCTTC
clone size: medium-sized; D gene: .; V gene: TRBV29-1; J gene: TRBJ1-5; CDR3 protein: CSVDEGFNQPQHF; CDR3 DNA: TGCAGCGTTGATGAGGGGTTTAATCAGCCCCAGCATTTT
clone size: medium-sized; D gene: .; V gene: TRBV7-9; J gene: TRBJ2-1; CDR3 protein: CASSLLRNEQFF; CDR3 DNA: TGTGCCAGCAGCTTGTTGCGCAATGAGCAGTTCTTC
clone size: medium-sized; D gene: .; V gene: TRBV7-2; J gene: TRBJ2-3; CDR3 protein: CASSRDSTDTQYF; CDR3 DNA: TGTGCCAGCAGCAGGGACTCCACAGATACGCAGTATTTT
clone size: medium-sized; D gene: .; V gene: TRBV28; J gene: TRBJ1-2; CDR3 protein: CASSPGPYGYTF; CDR3 DNA: TGTGCCAGCAGCCCAGGGCCCTATGGCTACACCTTC
clone size: medium-sized; D gene: .; V gene: TRBV27; J gene: TRBJ2-7; CDR3 protein: CASSLLGQSYEQYF; CDR3 DNA: TGTGCCAGCAGTTTACTGGGACAAAGCTACGAGCAGTACTTC
clone size: medium-sized; D gene: .; V gene: TRBV9; J gene: TRBJ2-7; CDR3 protein: CASSVDGTRSYEQYF; CDR3 DNA: TGTGCCAGCAGCGTAGACGGGACTCGCTCCTACGAGCAGTACTTC
clone size: medium-sized; D gene: .; V gene: TRBV25-1; J gene: TRBJ2-1; CDR3 protein: CASRGIGEQFF; CDR3 DNA: TGTGCCAGCAGAGGAATCGGCGAGCAGTTCTTC
clone size: medium-sized; D gene: TRBD2; V gene: TRBV7-9; J gene: TRBJ2-1; CDR3 protein: CASSRRGTSGSYNEQFF; CDR3 DNA: TGTGCCAGCAGCCGGAGGGGGACTAGCGGCTCCTACAATGAGCAGTTCTTC
clone size: medium-sized; D gene: .; V gene: TRBV28; J gene: TRBJ1-1; CDR3 protein: CASSLRDNTEAFF; CDR3 DNA: TGTGCCAGCAGTTTGCGGGATAACACTGAAGCTTTCTTT
clone size: many; D gene: .; V gene: TRBV24-1; J gene: TRBJ1-1; CDR3 protein: CATSEGRDNPNTEAFF; CDR3 DNA: TGTGCCACCAGTGAGGGCCGGGACAACCCGAACACTGAAGCTTTCTTT
clone size: medium-sized; D gene: TRBD2; V gene: TRBV7-8; J gene: TRBJ2-1; CDR3 protein: CASSLLGRELQGLGDNEQFF; CDR3 DNA: TGTGCCAGCAGTCTCCTAGGGAGGGAGCTTCAAGGTTTGGGTGACAATGAGCAGTTCTTC
clone size: medium-sized; D gene: .; V gene: TRBV24-1; J gene: TRBJ1-1; CDR3 protein: CATSVGRNTEAFF; CDR3 DNA: TGTGCCACCAGTGTCGGCAGGAACACTGAAGCTTTCTTT
clone size: medium-sized; D gene: .; V gene: TRBV21-1; J gene: TRBJ2-6; CDR3 protein: CASSKHSSGANVLTF; CDR3 DNA: TGTGCCAGCAGCAAACACAGCTCTGGGGCCAACGTCCTGACTTTC
clone size: medium-sized; D gene: .; V gene: TRBV12-3/TRBV12-4; J gene: TRBJ1-2; CDR3 protein: CASSTGGYTF; CDR3 DNA: TGTGCCAGCAGTACAGGGGGCTACACCTTC
clone size: medium-sized; D gene: TRBD1; V gene: TRBV27; J gene: TRBJ2-1; CDR3 protein: CASSDRGLGEQFF; CDR3 DNA: TGTGCCAGCAGCGACAGGGGATTAGGTGAGCAGTTCTTC
clone size: large; D gene: .; V gene: TRBV27; J gene: TRBJ2-1; CDR3 protein: CASSLSPLLGEQFF; CDR3 DNA: TGTGCCAGCAGTTTATCACCTCTCCTAGGGGAGCAGTTCTTC
clone size: medium-sized; D gene: .; V gene: TRBV7-2; J gene: TRBJ2-1; CDR3 protein: CASTLSYNEQFF; CDR3 DNA: TGTGCCAGCACCCTTTCTTACAATGAGCAGTTCTTC
clone size: medium-sized; D gene: .; V gene: TRBV25-1; J gene: TRBJ2-7; CDR3 protein: CASAVGVGDEQYF; CDR3 DNA: TGTGCCAGCGCCGTGGGGGTAGGGGACGAGCAGTACTTC
clone size: large; D gene: .; V gene: TRBV18; J gene: TRBJ2-7; CDR3 protein: CASSPQGKGINEQYF; CDR3 DNA: TGTGCCAGCTCACCACAGGGTAAGGGGATTAACGAGCAGTACTTC
clone size: medium-sized; D gene: .; V gene: TRBV4-3; J gene: TRBJ2-6; CDR3 protein: CASSQGLGSGANVLTF; CDR3 DNA: TGCGCCAGCAGCCAAGGTTTGGGCTCTGGGGCCAACGTCCTGACTTTC
clone size: large; D gene: .; V gene: TRBV7-2; J gene: TRBJ2-1; CDR3 protein: CASSLTGSYNEQFF; CDR3 DNA: TGTGCCAGCAGCTTAACCGGGTCCTACAATGAGCAGTTCTTC
clone size: medium-sized; D gene: TRBD1; V gene: TRBV27; J gene: TRBJ1-5; CDR3 protein: CASSPQGDHEQPQHF; CDR3 DNA: TGTGCCAGCAGTCCCCAGGGGGATCACGAGCAGCCCCAGCATTTT
clone size: .; D gene: TRBD1; V gene: TRBV4-1; J gene: TRBJ2-2; CDR3 protein: CASSHGQEATTGELFF; CDR3 DNA: TGCGCCAGCAGCCACGGACAGGAGGCAACCACCGGGGAGCTGTTTTTT